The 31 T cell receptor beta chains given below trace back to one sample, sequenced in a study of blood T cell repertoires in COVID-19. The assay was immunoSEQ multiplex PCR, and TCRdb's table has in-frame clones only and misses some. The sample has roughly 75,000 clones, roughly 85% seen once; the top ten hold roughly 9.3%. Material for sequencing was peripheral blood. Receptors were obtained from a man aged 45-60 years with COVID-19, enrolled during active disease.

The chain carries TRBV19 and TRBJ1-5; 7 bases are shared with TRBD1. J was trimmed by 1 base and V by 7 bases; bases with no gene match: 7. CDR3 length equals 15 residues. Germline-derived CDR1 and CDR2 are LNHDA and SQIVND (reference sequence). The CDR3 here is CASNRLRGSNQPQHF. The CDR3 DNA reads TGTGCCAGTAATCGTCTCAGGGGGAGCAATCAGCCCCAGCATTTT.

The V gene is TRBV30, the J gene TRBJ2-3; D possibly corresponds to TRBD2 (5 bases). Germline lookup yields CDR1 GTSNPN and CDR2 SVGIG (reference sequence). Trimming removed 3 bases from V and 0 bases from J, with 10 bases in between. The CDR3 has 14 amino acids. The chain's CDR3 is CAWRLGPSTDTQYF. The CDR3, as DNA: TGTGCCTGGAGACTAGGTCCAAGCACAGATACGCAGTATTTT.

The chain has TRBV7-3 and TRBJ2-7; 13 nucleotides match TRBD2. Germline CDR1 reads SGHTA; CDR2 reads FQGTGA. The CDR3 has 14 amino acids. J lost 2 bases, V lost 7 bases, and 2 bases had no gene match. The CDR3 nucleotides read TGTGCCAGCAACGGGACTAGCGGGGCCTACGAGCAGTACTTC. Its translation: CASNGTSGAYEQYF.

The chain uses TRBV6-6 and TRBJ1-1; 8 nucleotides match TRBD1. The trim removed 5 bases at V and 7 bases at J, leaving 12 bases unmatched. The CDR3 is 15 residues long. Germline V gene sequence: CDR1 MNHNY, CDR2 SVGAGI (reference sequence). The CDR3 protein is CASSRAGTGYVEAFF. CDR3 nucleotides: TGTGCCAGCAGTAGAGCCGGGACAGGTTATGTTGAAGCTTTCTTT.

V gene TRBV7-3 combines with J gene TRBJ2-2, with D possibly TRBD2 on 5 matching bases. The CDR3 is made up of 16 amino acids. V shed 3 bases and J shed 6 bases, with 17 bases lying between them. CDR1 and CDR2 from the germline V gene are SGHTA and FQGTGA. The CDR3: CASSFTGGSGPGELFF. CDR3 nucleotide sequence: TGTGCCAGCAGCTTCACTGGAGGATCTGGTCCCGGGGAGCTGTTTTTT.

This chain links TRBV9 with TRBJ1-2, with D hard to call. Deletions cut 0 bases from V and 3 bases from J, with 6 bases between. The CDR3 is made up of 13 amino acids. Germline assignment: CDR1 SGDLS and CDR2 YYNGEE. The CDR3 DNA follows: TGTGCCAGCAGCGTAGGCACGGACTATGGCTACACCTTC. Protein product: CASSVGTDYGYTF.

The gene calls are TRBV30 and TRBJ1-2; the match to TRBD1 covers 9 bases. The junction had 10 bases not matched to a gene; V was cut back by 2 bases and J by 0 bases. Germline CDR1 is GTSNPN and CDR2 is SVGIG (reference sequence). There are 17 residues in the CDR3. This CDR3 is CAWSFRTGATPNYGYTF. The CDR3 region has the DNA TGTGCCTGGAGTTTCCGGACAGGGGCGACGCCTAACTATGGCTACACCTTC.

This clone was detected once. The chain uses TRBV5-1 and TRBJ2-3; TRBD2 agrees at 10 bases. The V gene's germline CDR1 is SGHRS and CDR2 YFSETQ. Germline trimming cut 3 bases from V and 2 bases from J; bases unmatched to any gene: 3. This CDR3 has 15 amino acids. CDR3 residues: CASSWSGRATDTQYF. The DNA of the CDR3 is TGCGCCAGCAGCTGGAGCGGGAGGGCCACAGATACGCAGTATTTT.

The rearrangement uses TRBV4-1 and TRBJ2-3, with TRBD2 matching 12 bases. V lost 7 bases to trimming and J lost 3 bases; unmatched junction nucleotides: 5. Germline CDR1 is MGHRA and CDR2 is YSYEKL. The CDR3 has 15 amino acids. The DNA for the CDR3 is TGCGCCAGCAAGAGGACTAGCGGGATGACAGATACGCAGTATTTT. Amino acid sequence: CASKRTSGMTDTQYF.

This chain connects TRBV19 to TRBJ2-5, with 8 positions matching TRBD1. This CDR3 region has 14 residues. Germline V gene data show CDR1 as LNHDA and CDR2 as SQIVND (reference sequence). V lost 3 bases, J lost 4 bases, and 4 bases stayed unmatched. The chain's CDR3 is CASSIGTGLETQYF. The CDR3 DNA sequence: TGTGCCAGTAGTATTGGGACAGGCTTAGAGACCCAGTACTTC.

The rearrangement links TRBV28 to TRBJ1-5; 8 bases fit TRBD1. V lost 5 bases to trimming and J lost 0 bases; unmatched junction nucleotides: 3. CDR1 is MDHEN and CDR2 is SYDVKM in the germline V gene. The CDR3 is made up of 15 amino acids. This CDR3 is CASSKTGGSNQPQHF. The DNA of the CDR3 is TGTGCCAGCAGTAAAACAGGGGGTAGCAATCAGCCCCAGCATTTT.

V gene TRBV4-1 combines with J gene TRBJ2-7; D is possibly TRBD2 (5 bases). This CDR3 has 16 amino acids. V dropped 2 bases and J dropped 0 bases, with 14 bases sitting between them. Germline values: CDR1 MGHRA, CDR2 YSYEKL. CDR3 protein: CASSQLIAGVSYEQYF. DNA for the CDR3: TGCGCCAGCAGCCAATTGATTGCGGGCGTCTCCTACGAGCAGTACTTC.

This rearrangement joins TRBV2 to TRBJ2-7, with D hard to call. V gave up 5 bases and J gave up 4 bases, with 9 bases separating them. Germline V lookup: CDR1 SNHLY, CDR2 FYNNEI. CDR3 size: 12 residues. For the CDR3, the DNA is TGTGCCAGCAGTACTACCTGGTACGAGCAGTACTTC. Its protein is CASSTTWYEQYF. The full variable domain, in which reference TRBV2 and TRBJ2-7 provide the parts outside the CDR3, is EPEVTQTPSHQVTQMGQEVILRCVPISNHLYFYWYRQILGQKVEFLVSFYNNEISEKSEIFDDQFSVERPDGSNFTLKIRSTKLEDSAMYFCASSTTWYEQYFGPGTRLTVT.

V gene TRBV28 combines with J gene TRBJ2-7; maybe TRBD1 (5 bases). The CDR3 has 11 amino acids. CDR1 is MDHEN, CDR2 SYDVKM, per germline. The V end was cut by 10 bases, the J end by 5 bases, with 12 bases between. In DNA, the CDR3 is TGTGCCACCTTGACAGCCCACGAGCAGTACTTC. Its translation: CATLTAHEQYF.

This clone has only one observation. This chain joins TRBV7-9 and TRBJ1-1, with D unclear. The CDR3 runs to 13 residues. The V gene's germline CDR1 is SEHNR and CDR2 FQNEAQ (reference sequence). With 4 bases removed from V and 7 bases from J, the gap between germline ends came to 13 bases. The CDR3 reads CASSWRERSEAFF. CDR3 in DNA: TGTGCCAGCAGCTGGCGGGAACGGAGTGAAGCTTTCTTT.

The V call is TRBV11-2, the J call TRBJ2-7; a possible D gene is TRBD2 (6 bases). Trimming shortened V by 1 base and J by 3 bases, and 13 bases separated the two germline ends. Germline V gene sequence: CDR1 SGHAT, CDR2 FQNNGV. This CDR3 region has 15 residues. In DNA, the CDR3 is TGTGCCAGCAGCTTAGGAGGGGACTCTGGCTACGAGCAGTACTTC. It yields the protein CASSLGGDSGYEQYF.

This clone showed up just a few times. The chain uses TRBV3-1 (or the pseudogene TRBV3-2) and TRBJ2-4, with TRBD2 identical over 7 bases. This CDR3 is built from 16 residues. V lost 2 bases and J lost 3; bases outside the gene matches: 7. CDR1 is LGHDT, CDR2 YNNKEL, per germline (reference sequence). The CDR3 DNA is TGTGCCAGCAGCCAAATGGGTAGCGGGCACAAAAACATTCAGTACTTC. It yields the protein CASSQMGSGHKNIQYF.

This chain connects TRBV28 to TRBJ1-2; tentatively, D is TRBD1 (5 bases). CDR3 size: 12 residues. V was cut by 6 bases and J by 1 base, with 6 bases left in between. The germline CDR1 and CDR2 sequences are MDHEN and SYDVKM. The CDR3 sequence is CASSQGNYGYTF. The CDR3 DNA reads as TGTGCCAGCAGCCAGGGTAACTATGGCTACACCTTC.

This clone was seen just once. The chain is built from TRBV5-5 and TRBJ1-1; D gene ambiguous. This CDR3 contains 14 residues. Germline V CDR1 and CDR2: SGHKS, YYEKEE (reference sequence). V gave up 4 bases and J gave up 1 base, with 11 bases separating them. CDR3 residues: CASSVGLQNTEAFF. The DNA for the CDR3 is TGTGCCAGCAGCGTCGGACTCCAGAACACTGAAGCTTTCTTT.

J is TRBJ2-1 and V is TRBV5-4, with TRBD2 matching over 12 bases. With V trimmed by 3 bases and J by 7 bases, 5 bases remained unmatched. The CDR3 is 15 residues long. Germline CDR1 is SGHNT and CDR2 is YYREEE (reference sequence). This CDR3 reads CASSYLAGGPNEQFF. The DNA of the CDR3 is TGTGCCAGCAGCTATCTAGCGGGAGGGCCGAATGAGCAGTTCTTC.

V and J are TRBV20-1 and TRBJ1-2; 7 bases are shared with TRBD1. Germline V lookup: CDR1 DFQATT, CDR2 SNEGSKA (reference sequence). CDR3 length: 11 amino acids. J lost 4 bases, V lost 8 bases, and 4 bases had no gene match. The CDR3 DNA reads TGCAGTTCGGACAGGCCCTATGGCTACACCTTC. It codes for CSSDRPYGYTF.

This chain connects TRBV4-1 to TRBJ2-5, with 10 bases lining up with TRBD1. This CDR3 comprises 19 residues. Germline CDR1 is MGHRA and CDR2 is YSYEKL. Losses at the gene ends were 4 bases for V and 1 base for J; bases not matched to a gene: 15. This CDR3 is CASSPRRTGGRMGQETQYF. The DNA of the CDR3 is TGCGCCAGCAGCCCAAGACGGACAGGGGGTAGGATGGGCCAAGAGACCCAGTACTTC.

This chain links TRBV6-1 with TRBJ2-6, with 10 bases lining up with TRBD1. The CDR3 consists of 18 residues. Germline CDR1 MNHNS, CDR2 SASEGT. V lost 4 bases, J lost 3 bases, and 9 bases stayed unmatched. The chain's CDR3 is CASSVVPGQGFGANVLTF. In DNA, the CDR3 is TGTGCCAGCAGTGTCGTCCCGGGACAGGGGTTTGGGGCCAACGTCCTGACTTTC.

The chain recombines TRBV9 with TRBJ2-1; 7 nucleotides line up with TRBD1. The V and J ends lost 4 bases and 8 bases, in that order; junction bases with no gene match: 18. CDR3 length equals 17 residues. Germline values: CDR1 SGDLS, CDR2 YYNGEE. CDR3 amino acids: CASSPEVGGGDYDEQFF. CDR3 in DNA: TGTGCCAGCAGCCCAGAAGTAGGGGGCGGAGATTATGATGAGCAGTTCTTC.

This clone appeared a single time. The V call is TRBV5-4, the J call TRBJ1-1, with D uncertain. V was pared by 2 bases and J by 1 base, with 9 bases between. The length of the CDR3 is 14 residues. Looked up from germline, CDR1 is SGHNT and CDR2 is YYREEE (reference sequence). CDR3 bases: TGTGCCAGCAGCTTAACGGGTGGGAACACTGAAGCTTTCTTT. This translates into CASSLTGGNTEAFF.

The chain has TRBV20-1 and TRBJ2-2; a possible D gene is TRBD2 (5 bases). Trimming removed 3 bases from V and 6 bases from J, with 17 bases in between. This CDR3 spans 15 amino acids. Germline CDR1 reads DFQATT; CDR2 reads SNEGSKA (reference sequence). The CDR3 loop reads CSASSLGLVPGELFF. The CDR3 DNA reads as TGCAGTGCTAGTTCCCTCGGACTCGTGCCCGGGGAGCTGTTTTTT.

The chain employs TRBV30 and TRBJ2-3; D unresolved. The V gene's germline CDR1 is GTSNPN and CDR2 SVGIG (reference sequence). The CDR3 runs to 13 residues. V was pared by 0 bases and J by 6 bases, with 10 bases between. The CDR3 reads CAWSVQLIDTQYF. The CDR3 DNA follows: TGTGCCTGGAGTGTACAGCTCATCGATACGCAGTATTTT.

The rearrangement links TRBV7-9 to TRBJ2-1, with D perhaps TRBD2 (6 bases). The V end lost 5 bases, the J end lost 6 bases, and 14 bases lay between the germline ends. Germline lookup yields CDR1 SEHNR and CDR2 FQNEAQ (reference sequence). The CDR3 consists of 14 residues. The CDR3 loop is CASSPQAGLNEQFF. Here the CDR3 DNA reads TGTGCCAGCAGCCCCCAAGCGGGCCTCAATGAGCAGTTCTTC.

The CDR3 here is CASSQVPLAGGENIQYF. The CDR3 bases are TGTGCCAGCAGCCAAGTCCCACTAGCGGGAGGAGAAAACATTCAGTACTTC. The chain carries TRBV3-1 (or the pseudogene TRBV3-2) and TRBJ2-4; TRBD2 matches at 12 bases. This CDR3 is built from 17 residues. V shed 1 base and J 5 bases; nucleotides not matched to a gene: 6. Germline-derived CDR1 and CDR2 are LGHDT and YNNKEL (reference sequence).

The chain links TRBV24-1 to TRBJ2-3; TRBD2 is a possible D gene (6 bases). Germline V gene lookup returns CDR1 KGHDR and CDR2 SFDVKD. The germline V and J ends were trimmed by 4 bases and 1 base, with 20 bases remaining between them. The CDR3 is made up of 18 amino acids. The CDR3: CATSDPGRFGERTDTQYF. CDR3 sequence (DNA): TGTGCCACCAGTGACCCGGGGAGGTTTGGCGAACGCACAGATACGCAGTATTTT.

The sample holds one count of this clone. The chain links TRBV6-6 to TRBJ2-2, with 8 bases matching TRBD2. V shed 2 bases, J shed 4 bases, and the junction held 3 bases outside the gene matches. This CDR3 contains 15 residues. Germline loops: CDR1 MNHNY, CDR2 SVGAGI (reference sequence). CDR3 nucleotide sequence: TGTGCCAGCAGTTACGGCACTAGCGGCACCGGGGAGCTGTTTTTT. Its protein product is CASSYGTSGTGELFF.